The rows below give T cell receptor beta chains drawn from one sample of a study of T-cell reconstitution after alpha-beta-depleted transplantation in children. TCRdb re-called the PCR reads through MiXCR, storing one row per CDR3 protein. The table has 610,000 or so distinct CDR3 sequences, roughly 30% seen once; the top ten hold under 45%. The material sequenced was PBMCs, taken before TCRalphabeta/CD19-depleted stem cell transplant. Every receptor here comes from a boy under two years old with Wiskott-Aldrich syndrome, due to receive a stem cell transplant. Each CDR3 is given with its conserved first and last residue. Fields, in order: V gene, CDR3 protein.

TRBV7-9,CASSSTGPTTGELFF
TRBV28,CASSLFEDRRGETQYF
TRBV4-1,CASSHGDLMDEQFF
TRBV20-1,CSARTGGRGYGYTF
TRBV12-3/TRBV12-4,CASSFSALNSPLHF
TRBV6-1,CASSVTGTTNEKLFF
TRBV7-8,CASSLGRAGGPYNEQFF
TRBV18,CASSPQGQLNTGELFF
TRBV12-3/TRBV12-4,CASSLRGRNSPLHF
TRBV29-1,CSVGESQTQYF
TRBV29-1,CSVEERPSGIKTQYF
TRBV5-5,CASSFPGGAGNEQFF
TRBV5-1,CASSLFVLADQETQYF
TRBV5-1,CASSRTPMSTDTQYF
TRBV10-1,CASSSHSGRVNEQFF
TRBV12-3/TRBV12-4,CASTTAGEGYTF
TRBV12-3/TRBV12-4,CASSFRTSGGRTYNEQFF
TRBV10-3,CAISDGREGREQYF
TRBV5-6,CASRNRSGRIAAQYF
TRBV18,CASSALLAEGDTGELFF
TRBV18,CASSPSIAGELFF
TRBV21-1,CASSKVGGSEQFF
TRBV6-5,CASSYSGRRETQYF
TRBV4-1,CASSQVGQNYGYTF
TRBV28,CASSLGTSGTYEQFF
TRBV15,CATSPPGVASLSGNTIYF